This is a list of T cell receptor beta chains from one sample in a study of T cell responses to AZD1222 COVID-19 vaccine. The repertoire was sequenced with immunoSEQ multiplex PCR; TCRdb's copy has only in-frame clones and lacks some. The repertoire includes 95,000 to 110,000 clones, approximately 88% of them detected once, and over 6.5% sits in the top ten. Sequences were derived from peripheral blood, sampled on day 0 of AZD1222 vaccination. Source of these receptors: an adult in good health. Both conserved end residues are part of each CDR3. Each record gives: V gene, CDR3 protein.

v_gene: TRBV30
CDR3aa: CAWKVFTEAFF

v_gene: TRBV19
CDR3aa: CASTHQGRGPSGSPDYGYTF

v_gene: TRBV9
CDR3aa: CASSPHRGNTEAFF

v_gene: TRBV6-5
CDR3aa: CASRTDRGNQPQHF

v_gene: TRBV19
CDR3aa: CASRRGIQGGQPQHF

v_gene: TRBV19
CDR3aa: CASRYKGSPETQYF

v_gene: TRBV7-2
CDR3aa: CASSFRQGQGQPQHF

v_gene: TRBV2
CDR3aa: CASTTGAPYEKLFF

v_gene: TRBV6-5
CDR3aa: CASSYPGGFEAFF

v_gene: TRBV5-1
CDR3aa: CASSLGGPSYEQYF

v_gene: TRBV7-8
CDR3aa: CASSLPSKYEQYF